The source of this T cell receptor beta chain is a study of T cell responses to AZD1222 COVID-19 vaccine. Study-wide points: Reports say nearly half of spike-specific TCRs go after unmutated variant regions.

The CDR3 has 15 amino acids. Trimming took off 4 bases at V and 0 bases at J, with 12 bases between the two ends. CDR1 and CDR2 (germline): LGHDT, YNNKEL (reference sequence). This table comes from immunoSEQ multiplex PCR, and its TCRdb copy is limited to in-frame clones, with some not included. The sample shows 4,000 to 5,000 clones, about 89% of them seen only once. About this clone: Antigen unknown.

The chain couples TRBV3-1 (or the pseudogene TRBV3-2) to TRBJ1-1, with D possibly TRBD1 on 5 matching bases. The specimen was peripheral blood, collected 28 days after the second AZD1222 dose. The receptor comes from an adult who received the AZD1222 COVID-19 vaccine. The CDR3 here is CASSLSDTLNTEAFF. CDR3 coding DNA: TGTGCCAGCAGCCTTTCGGACACGCTGAACACTGAAGCTTTCTTT.